This T cell receptor (beta chain) was retrieved from a study of cytomegalovirus exposure and HLA in healthy donors. The overall study: Falling in the Caucasian-associated ancestry cluster were roughly 86% of some 400 genotyped donors. Study outcomes and limitations: Researchers reported that a few CMV-associated chains were confirmed in vitro as CMV antigen-specific. Among TCR beta chains, those listed as cytomegalovirus-associated numbered some 160.

A multiplex PCR was run with 60 Vbeta primers and 13 Jbeta primers. Per the original methods: Per a later analysis, the number of unique TCR beta chains was roughly 87 million, of which roughly 10 million were shared. TCRdb's table, derived via immunoSEQ multiplex PCR, lists solely in-frame clones and lacks some. Clone size and V and J calls were adopted from that table, with D and trimming inferred from the DNA. The data contain about 160,000 clones, approximately 80% of them seen just once; the ten biggest clones take up roughly 10%. The CDR3 contains 13 residues. Germline CDR1 LNHDA, CDR2 SQIVND (reference sequence). V lost 0 bases to trimming and J lost 14 bases; unmatched junction nucleotides: 3. To note about this clone: Its matching antigen is unknown.

The rearrangement joins TRBV19 to TRBJ2-1; 11 bases align to TRBD2. The sample was PBMCs. The TCR originated in a man between 18 and 29 years old in good health and CMV-seropositive. Written as DNA, the CDR3 is TGTGCCAGTAGTATAGAAACTAGCGGGAGTAAGTTCTTC. Amino acids: CASSIETSGSKFF.